The 11 T cell receptor beta chains in this list originate from one sample, sequenced in a study of T cell changes during pregnancy in multiple sclerosis. Profiled with immunoSEQ multiplex PCR; TCRdb holds only in-frame clones, not every one. The sample has 100,000 to 150,000 clones, 85% to 95% seen once; the top ten hold roughly 6.2%. Specimen: peripheral blood, collected before pregnancy. The receptors were sampled from a female donor with multiple sclerosis, enrolled in a pregnancy study.

The genes are TRBV7-6 and TRBJ1-2, with 9 bases aligning to TRBD1. This CDR3 contains 15 residues. Losses at the gene ends were 5 bases for V and 7 bases for J; bases not matched to a gene: 11. Germline V gene lookup returns CDR1 SGHVS and CDR2 FNYEAQ. CDR3 protein: CASSDNRGPAGGYTF. CDR3 coding DNA: TGTGCCAGCAGCGACAACAGGGGGCCGGCTGGTGGCTACACCTTC.

The sample holds a few counts of this clone. The chain combines TRBV5-1 with TRBJ1-5; D gene unclear. Germline assignment: CDR1 SGHRS and CDR2 YFSETQ. This CDR3 comprises 16 residues. V gave up 0 bases and J gave up 3 bases, with 13 bases separating them. The CDR3, as DNA: TGCGCCAGCAGCTTGGTTCCGGCGGATAACAATCAGCCCCAGCATTTT. The encoded protein is CASSLVPADNNQPQHF.

This clone showed up just once. The V and J genes are TRBV5-4 and TRBJ2-1; 10 bases are a match to TRBD2. The V segment lost 3 bases and the J segment 7 bases; nucleotides outside the gene matches: 10. Germline V gene data show CDR1 as SGHNT and CDR2 as YYREEE (reference sequence). The CDR3 has 16 amino acids. CDR3 residues: CASSWTSGTLGNEQFF. CDR3 nucleotide sequence: TGTGCCAGCAGCTGGACTAGCGGAACCCTGGGGAATGAGCAGTTCTTC.

The rearrangement links TRBV18 to TRBJ1-5; 9 positions match TRBD1. The CDR3 totals 14 residues. In germline, CDR1 is KGHSH, CDR2 LQKENI. V trimming: 5 bases; J trimming: 7 bases; junction bases outside the gene matches: 6. CDR3 sequence (DNA): TGTGCCAGCTCAGACACAGGGGGCAGGCAGCCCCAGCATTTT. Protein product: CASSDTGGRQPQHF. Together with reference TRBV18 and TRBJ1-5, the CDR3 gives the full variable domain: NAGVMQNPRHLVRRRGQEARLRCSPMKGHSHVYWYRQLPEEGLKFMVYLQKENIIDESGMPKERFSAEFPKEGPSILRIQQVVRGDSAAYFCASSDTGGRQPQHFGDGTRLSIL.

The chain carries TRBV7-9 and TRBJ2-5, with TRBD2 matching over 8 bases. After removal of 10 bases from V and 5 bases from J, the junction contained 3 bases not matched to a gene. CDR1 is SEHNR, CDR2 FQNEAQ, per germline (reference sequence). The CDR3 is 11 amino acids. Here the CDR3 reads CATTGGETQYF. CDR3 DNA: TGTGCCACGACGGGGGGGGAGACCCAGTACTTC.

This chain joins TRBV28 and TRBJ1-5; 9 nucleotides align to TRBD1. Germline V gene sequence: CDR1 MDHEN, CDR2 SYDVKM. This CDR3 region has 16 residues. V trimming: 5 bases; J trimming: 7 bases; junction bases outside the gene matches: 12. The CDR3 coding sequence is TGTGCCAGCAGTCCCCCTACGGGACAGGGAGAACAGCCCCAGCATTTT. The encoded protein is CASSPPTGQGEQPQHF.

The chain joins TRBV6-1 to TRBJ1-2; the D gene is possibly TRBD1 (5 bases). CDR1 and CDR2 (germline): MNHNS, SASEGT. The CDR3 loop spans 13 amino acids. Trimming took off 5 bases at V and 4 bases at J, with 11 bases between the two ends. CDR3 in DNA: TGTGCCAGCAGTTCACAGGCAACCTATGGCTACACCTTC. This codes for CASSSQATYGYTF.

The V call is TRBV7-9, the J call TRBJ1-2; D is uncertain. Germline V gene sequence: CDR1 SEHNR, CDR2 FQNEAQ (reference sequence). This CDR3 region has 16 residues. Trimming cost V 4 bases and J 6 bases, with 21 bases left between them. This CDR3 is CASSYSGRPGGNGYTF. The CDR3, as DNA: TGTGCCAGCAGCTATTCGGGCAGGCCGGGAGGAAATGGCTACACCTTC.

This chain joins TRBV12-5 and TRBJ1-1, with 10 bases identical to TRBD1. Losses at the gene ends were 3 bases for V and 6 bases for J; bases not matched to a gene: 4. The germline CDR1 and CDR2 sequences are LGHNT and FRNRAP. This CDR3 is 14 amino acids long. CDR3 sequence reads: CASGFRDRGAEAFF. CDR3 coding DNA: TGTGCTAGTGGTTTCCGGGACAGGGGCGCTGAAGCTTTCTTT.

The rearrangement links TRBV4-1 to TRBJ2-7; 10 positions agree with TRBD2. Germline V gene lookup returns CDR1 MGHRA and CDR2 YSYEKL. This CDR3 is 16 amino acids long. The V gene end was trimmed by 0 bases and the J gene end by 3 bases; junction bases not matched to a gene: 5. CDR3 nucleotides: TGCGCCAGCAGCCAAGAACAACTAGCGGGAAGCTACGAGCAGTACTTC. Protein sequence: CASSQEQLAGSYEQYF.

The chain carries TRBV7-9 and TRBJ2-1; no definite D call. The CDR3 covers 13 residues. Germline assignment: CDR1 SEHNR and CDR2 FQNEAQ (reference sequence). V dropped 1 base and J dropped 9 bases, with 10 bases sitting between them. This CDR3 is CASSLVGSGEQFF. The DNA for the CDR3 is TGTGCCAGCAGCTTAGTAGGTTCGGGTGAGCAGTTCTTC.